This T cell receptor (beta chain) stems from a study of spatial heterogeneity in lung cancer. Study-level information: The donor population consisted of just over 70 patients with untreated, early-stage non-small cell lung cancer. The authors sequenced available follow-up PBMC samples, taken a median of about 23 months after resection.

As for time point: blood at routine non-recurrence follow-up after resection. Whole RNA was taken from tumor, nontumor lung or frozen PBMC; it was then sequenced unsorted. Study-level results: Expanded tumor TCRs that were ubiquitous appeared in blood more at resection than follow-up.

This clonotype was found many times. What it binds is unknown. TCRdb independently ran MiXCR on the 5' RACE reads; one entry per CDR3 protein. The sample holds 25,000 to 35,000 distinct CDR3 sequences, approximately 5.1% seen once. The TCR was taken from a female donor with early-stage non-small cell lung cancer. Specimen: PBMCs, collected at follow-up.

The CDR3 protein is CAPFDSSAERDLPDTQYF. The DNA for the CDR3 is TGTGCCCCGTTTGACTCCTCCGCCGAGCGTGATCTCCCCGATACGCAGTATTTT. This chain connects TRBV7-2 to TRBJ2-3, with D unresolved. V gave up 11 bases and J gave up 6 bases, with 33 bases separating them. Germline V gene data show CDR1 as SGHTA and CDR2 as FQGNSA. The CDR3 covers 18 residues.